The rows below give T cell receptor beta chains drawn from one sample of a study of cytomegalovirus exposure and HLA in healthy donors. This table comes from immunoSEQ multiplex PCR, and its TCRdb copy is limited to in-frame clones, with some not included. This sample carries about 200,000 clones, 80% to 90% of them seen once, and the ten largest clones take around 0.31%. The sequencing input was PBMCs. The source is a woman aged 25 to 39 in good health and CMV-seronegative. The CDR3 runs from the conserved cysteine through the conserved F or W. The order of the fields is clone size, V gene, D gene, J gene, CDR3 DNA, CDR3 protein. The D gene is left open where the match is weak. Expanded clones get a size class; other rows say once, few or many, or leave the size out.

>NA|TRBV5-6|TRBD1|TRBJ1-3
TGTGCCAGCAGCCTCTGGACAGGGCGGCCTGGAAACACCATATATTTT
CASSLWTGRPGNTIYF
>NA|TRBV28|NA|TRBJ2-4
TGTGCCAGCAGTTTAAGCTCCCCCCCCAAAAACATTCAGTACTTC
CASSLSSPPKNIQYF
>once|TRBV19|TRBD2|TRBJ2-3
TGTGCCAGTAGTATCGGGGGGATAAGCACAGATACGCAGTATTTT
CASSIGGISTDTQYF
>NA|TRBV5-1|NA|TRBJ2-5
TGCGCCAGCAGCCGGGGGGCTACCCTGGAGACCCAGTACTTC
CASSRGATLETQYF
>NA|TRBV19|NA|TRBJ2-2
TGTGCCAGTAGTATAGAATATTTTGGGCGATCGAACACCGGGGAGCTGTTTTTT
CASSIEYFGRSNTGELFF
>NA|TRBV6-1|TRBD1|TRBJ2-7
TGTGCCAGCAGTGATAGGGACAGGAGCTCCTACGAGCAGTACTTC
CASSDRDRSSYEQYF
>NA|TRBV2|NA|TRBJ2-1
TGTGCCAGCAACGGGGGGCGGGACAATGAGCAGTTCTTC
CASNGGRDNEQFF
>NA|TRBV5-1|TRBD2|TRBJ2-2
TGCGCCAGCAGCGGCCGGGGGGCCGGGGAGCTGTTTTTT
CASSGRGAGELFF
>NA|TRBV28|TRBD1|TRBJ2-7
TGTGCCACCTCAGGGGGCCAGATATACGAGCAGTACTTC
CATSGGQIYEQYF
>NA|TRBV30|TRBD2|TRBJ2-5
TGTGCCTGGAAAGTGGCGGGGGGGCTTAGGGAGACCCAGTACTTC
CAWKVAGGLRETQYF
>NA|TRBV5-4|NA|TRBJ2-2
TGTGCCAGCAGCGCGGATCTAGCGTCGAACACCGGGGAGCTGTTTTTT
CASSADLASNTGELFF
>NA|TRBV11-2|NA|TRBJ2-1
TGTGCCAGCAGCTTAGACCGGGGGTCCTACAATGAGCAGTTCTTC
CASSLDRGSYNEQFF
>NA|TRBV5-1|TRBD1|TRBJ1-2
TGCGCCAGCAGGGACACAGGGGGCGCGGGCTACACCTTC
CASRDTGGAGYTF
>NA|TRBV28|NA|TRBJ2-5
TGTGCCAGCACGACGGCGGCTTCCCAGTACTTC
CASTTAASQYF
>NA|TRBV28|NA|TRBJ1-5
TGTGCCAGCAGTCTGGCAGGGGCCGTTTGGCCCCAGCATTTT
CASSLAGAVWPQHF
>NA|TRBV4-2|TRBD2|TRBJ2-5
TGTGCCAGCAGCCAAGGAAGGACTAGCGGGACGCGCGTAGAGACCCAGTACTTC
CASSQGRTSGTRVETQYF
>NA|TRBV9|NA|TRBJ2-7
TGTGCCAGCAGCGTAGATCAGGGGAGGGGACTCGAGCAGTACTTC
CASSVDQGRGLEQYF
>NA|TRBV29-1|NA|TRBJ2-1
TGCAGCGTTGAATTCGTGAGCTCCTACAATGAGCAGTTCTTC
CSVEFVSSYNEQFF
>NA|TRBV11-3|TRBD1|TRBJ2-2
TGTGCCAGCACAGGGGGCACCGGGGAGCTGTTTTTT
CASTGGTGELFF
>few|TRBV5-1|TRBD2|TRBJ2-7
TGCGCCAGCAGCACGACTAGCGGGAGTTACGAGCAGTACTTC
CASSTTSGSYEQYF
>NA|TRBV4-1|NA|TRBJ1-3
TGCGCCAGCAGCCAACCATCCTCTGGAAACACCATATATTTT
CASSQPSSGNTIYF
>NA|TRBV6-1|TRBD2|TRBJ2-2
TGTGCCAGCAGTTTTTCAGCGGGAGTGGCCGGGGAGCTGTTTTTT
CASSFSAGVAGELFF
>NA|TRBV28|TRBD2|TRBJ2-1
TGTGCCAGCAGCGGACTAGCGGCGAGGAACAATGAGCAGTTCTTC
CASSGLAARNNEQFF
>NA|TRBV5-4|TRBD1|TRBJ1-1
TGTGCCAGCAGCTTAGGGGGCGATACTGAAGCTTTCTTT
CASSLGGDTEAFF
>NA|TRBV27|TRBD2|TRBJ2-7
TGTGCCAGCAGCTTGTTTAGCGGGGGGTTCTACGAGCAGTACTTC
CASSLFSGGFYEQYF
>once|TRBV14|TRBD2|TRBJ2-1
TGTGCCAGCAGCCTCGGGACTAGCGTATGGGATGAGCAGTTCTTC
CASSLGTSVWDEQFF
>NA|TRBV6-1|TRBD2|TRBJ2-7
TGTGCCAGCAGTGAAGAGGTGGGGTTAGCGGGAGAGGATTTC
CASSEEVGLAGEDF
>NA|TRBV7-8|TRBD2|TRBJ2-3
TGTGCCAGCAGCTTGGGAGGGACCGAGGATACGCAGTATTTT
CASSLGGTEDTQYF
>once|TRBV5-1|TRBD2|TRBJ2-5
TGCGCCAGCAGGATTAGCGGGGGGCTAGAGACCCAGTACTTC
CASRISGGLETQYF
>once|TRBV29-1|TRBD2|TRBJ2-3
TGCAGCGTTCCTAGCGGGAGTATAGATACGCAGTATTTT
CSVPSGSIDTQYF
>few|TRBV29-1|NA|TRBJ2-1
TGCAGCGTTGAACGGGTCTCCTACAATGAGCAGTTCTTC
CSVERVSYNEQFF
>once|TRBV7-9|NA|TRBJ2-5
TGTGCCAGCAGCTTCGAGAAAGAGACCCAGTACTTC
CASSFEKETQYF
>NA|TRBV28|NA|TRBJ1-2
TGTGCCAGCAGTTTGGTGACAGGTTATGGCTACACCTTC
CASSLVTGYGYTF
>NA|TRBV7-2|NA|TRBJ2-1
TGTGCCAGCAGCTTCCGCGGGGGCCCTCACAATGAGCAGTTCTTC
CASSFRGGPHNEQFF
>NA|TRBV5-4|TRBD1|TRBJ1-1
TGTGCCAGCAGCTCGACAGGGGAGGGCACTGAAGCTTTCTTT
CASSSTGEGTEAFF
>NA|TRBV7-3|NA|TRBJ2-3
TGTGCCAGCAGCTTAATTGGGCAGGGTTCAGATACGCAGTATTTT
CASSLIGQGSDTQYF
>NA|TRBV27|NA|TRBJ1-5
TGTGCCAGCAGTTTAAAGGCTAGTGGCAATCAGCCCCAGCATTTT
CASSLKASGNQPQHF
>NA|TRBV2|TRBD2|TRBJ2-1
TGTGCCAGCAGTGTGGGAGGGTGGGATGAGCAGTTCTTC
CASSVGGWDEQFF
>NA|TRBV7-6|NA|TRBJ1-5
TGTGCCAGCTCCCCTATTACGACCCAGACAGCTCCTAAACGGAATCAGCCCCAGCATTTT
CASSPITTQTAPKRNQPQHF
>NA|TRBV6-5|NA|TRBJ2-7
TGTGCCAGCAGCCCACAACGAGGGATTAGCGAGCAGTACTTC
CASSPQRGISEQYF
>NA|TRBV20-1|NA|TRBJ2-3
TGCAGTGCTAGCCCGACAGATACGCAGTATTTT
CSASPTDTQYF
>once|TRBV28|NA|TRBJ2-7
TGTGCCAGCAGTACCCTCGGACTTCCTTACGAGCAGTACTTC
CASSTLGLPYEQYF
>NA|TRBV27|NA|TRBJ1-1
TGTGCCAGCAGGGGAAGGGGGGGGGACACTGAAGCTTTCTTT
CASRGRGGDTEAFF
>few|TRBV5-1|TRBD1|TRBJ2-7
TGCGCCAGCAGCCCCCTCTTGGGACAGCCCTCCTACGAGCAGTACTTC
CASSPLLGQPSYEQYF
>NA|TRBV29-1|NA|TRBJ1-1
TGCAGCGTTGAGAAACAGGTTGGGACTGAAGCTTTCTTT
CSVEKQVGTEAFF
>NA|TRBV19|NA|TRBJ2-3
TGTGCCAGTAGTACAACAGTTACGCAGTATTTT
CASSTTVTQYF
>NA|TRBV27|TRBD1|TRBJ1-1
TGTGCCAGCAGTTTATCGGCAGGGGGCGGCACTGAAGCTTTCTTT
CASSLSAGGGTEAFF
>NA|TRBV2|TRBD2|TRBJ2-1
TGTGCCAGCAGTGAAGAAATCGGGAGGAGTGGACCGGAGCAGTTCTTC
CASSEEIGRSGPEQFF
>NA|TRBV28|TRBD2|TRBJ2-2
TGTGCCAGCAGTTTAAGGGCGGGAGTCACCGGGGAGCTGTTTTTT
CASSLRAGVTGELFF
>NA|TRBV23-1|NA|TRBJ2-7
TGCGCCAGCAGCCGCCCGGAGGGGCACGAGCAGTACTTC
CASSRPEGHEQYF
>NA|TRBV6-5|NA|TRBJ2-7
TGTGCCAGCAGTTACTCTTCCGACTTTTCCTACGAGCAGTACTTC
CASSYSSDFSYEQYF
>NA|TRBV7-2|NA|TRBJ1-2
TGTGCCAGCAGCTTAAACGGCTTGAGGGGCTACACCTTC
CASSLNGLRGYTF
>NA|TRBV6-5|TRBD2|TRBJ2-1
TGTGCCGGGGCTAGCGGGAGTTCCTACAATGAGCAGTTCTTC
CAGASGSSYNEQFF
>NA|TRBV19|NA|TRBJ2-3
TGTGCCAGTAGTATAGCGGTTAGCACAGATACGCAGTATTTT
CASSIAVSTDTQYF
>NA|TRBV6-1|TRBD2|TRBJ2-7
TGTGCCAGCACTGAAAGCGGGAGAGGCGAGCAGTACTTC
CASTESGRGEQYF